The T cell receptor (beta chain) under discussion was sequenced for a study of vaccination and CD4 T cells after COVID-19. Concerning this clonotype itself: Its target is not known.

Treatment meaning: roughly ten-day PBMC culture with coronavirus spike peptide pools or control peptides (ViraFEST assay). Before TCRs were sequenced, ViraFEST expanded antigen-specific T cells with peptide pools. The Oncomine TCR Beta short-read assay was what sequenced the DNA obtained from cultured CD4+ T cells. TCRdb reanalysed the PCR reads using MiXCR and keeps one entry per CDR3 protein. The sample has fewer than 25,000 distinct CDR3 sequences; 45% to 60% are singletons. Study results and caveats: Clonotypes reactive to SARS-CoV-2 had a median that went up from 21 to 38, but not significantly. Convalescent patients displayed spike mono-reactivity in 304 of 307 vaccine-specific clones.

The germline CDR1 and CDR2 sequences are SEHNR and FQNEAQ (reference sequence). J gave up 2 bases and V 5 bases, and 8 bases lay outside the gene matches. The CDR3 runs to 19 residues. This TCR derives from a human donor who had recovered from COVID-19. The sample comprised CD4+ T cells from blood, cultured in vitro. V gene TRBV7-9 combines with J gene TRBJ2-6; 14 nucleotides agree with TRBD2. The CDR3 DNA is TGTGCCAGCAGCGCCGACCTGGGACTAGCGGGAGCTGGGGCCAACGTCCTGACTTTC. It specifies CASSADLGLAGAGANVLTF.